This TCR beta chain is drawn from a study of blood T cell repertoires in COVID-19. Study as a whole: There were acute and convalescent COVID-19 samples, and they came from the United States, Italy and Spain. PBMCs, B-cell-depleted T cells, or T cells were the source of the cDNA or gDNA that made up the material.

CDR3 length: 13 residues. V was trimmed by 2 bases and J by 12 bases, leaving 14 bases between them. Germline-derived CDR1 and CDR2 are MDHEN and SYDVKM. This clone has just one count. Produced via immunoSEQ multiplex PCR; TCRdb's table is partial and in-frame only. Of roughly 250,000 clones in the sample, approximately 80% are singletons; the top ten hold 7.4%. The chain uses TRBV28 and TRBJ2-1, with D perhaps TRBD2 (6 bases). This sequence originates from a woman aged 50 to 60 with acute or convalescent COVID-19. What was sequenced was peripheral blood. The CDR3 coding sequence is TGTGCCAGCAGTTTACAACTACGGGACTTGCAGTTCTTC. Residues: CASSLQLRDLQFF.